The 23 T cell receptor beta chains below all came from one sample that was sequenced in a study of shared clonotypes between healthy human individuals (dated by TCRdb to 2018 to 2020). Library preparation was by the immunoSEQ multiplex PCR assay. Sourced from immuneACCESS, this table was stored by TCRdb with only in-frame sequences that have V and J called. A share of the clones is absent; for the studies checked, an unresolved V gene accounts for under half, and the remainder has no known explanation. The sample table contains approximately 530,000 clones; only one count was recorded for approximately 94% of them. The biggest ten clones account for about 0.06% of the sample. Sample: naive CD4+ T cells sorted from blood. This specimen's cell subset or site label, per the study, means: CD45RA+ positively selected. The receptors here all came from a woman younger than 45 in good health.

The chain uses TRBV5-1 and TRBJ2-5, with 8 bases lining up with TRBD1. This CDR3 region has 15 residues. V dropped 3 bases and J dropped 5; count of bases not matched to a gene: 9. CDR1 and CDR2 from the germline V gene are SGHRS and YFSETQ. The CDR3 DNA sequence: TGCGCCAGCAGCTCTCGGACAGGGTCGTCCGAGACCCAGTACTTC. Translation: CASSSRTGSSETQYF. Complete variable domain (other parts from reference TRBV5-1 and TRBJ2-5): KAGVTQTPRYLIKTRGQQVTLSCSPISGHRSVSWYQQTPGQGLQFLFEYFSETQRNKGNFPGRFSGRQFSNSRSEMNVSTLELGDSALYLCASSSRTGSSETQYFGPGTRLLVL.

The chain's CDR3 is CASSLDPDGRKETQYF. In nucleotides, the CDR3 is TGTGCCAGCAGCTTAGATCCGGACGGAAGAAAAGAGACCCAGTACTTC. J is TRBJ2-5 and V is TRBV11-2; D ambiguous. V was cut by 0 bases and J by 3 bases, with 14 bases left in between. This CDR3 has 16 amino acids. Germline loops: CDR1 SGHAT, CDR2 FQNNGV.

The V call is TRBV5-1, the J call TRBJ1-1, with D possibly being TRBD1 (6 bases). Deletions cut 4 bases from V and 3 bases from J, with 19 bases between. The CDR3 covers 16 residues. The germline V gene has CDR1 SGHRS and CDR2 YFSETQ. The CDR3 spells CASSEGHVRTYTEAFF. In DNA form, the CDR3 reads TGCGCCAGCAGCGAGGGACACGTCCGTACCTACACTGAAGCTTTCTTT.

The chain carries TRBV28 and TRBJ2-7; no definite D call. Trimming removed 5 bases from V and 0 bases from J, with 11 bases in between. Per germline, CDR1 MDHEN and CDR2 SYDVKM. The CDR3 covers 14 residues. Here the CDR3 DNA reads TGTGCCAGCAGTCCTGACTGGAACTCCTACGAGCAGTACTTC. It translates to CASSPDWNSYEQYF.

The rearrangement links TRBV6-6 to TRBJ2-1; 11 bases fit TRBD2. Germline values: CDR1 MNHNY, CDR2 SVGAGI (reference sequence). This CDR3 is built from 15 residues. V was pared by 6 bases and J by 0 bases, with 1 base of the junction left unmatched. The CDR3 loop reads CASRLAGASYNEQFF. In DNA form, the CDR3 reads TGTGCCAGCAGACTAGCGGGAGCCTCCTACAATGAGCAGTTCTTC.

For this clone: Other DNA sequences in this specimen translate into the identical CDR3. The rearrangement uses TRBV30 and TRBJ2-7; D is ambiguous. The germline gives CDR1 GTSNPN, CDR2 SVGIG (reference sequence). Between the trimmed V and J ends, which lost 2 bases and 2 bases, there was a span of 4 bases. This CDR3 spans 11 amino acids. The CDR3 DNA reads TGTGCCTGGAGTTCCGCCTACGAGCAGTACTTC. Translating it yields CAWSSAYEQYF.

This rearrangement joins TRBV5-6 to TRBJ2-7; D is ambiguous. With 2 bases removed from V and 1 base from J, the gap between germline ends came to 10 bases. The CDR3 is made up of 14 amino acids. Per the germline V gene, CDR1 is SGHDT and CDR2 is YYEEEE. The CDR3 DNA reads TGTGCCAGCAGCTTCCCCCACGTATCCTACGAGCAGTACTTC. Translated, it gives CASSFPHVSYEQYF.

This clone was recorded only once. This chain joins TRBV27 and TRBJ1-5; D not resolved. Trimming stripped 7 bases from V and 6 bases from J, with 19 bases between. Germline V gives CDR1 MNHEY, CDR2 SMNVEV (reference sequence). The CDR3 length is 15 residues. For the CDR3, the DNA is TGTGCCAGCACCAGTTTGGCTACGGGGTTTCAGCCCCAGCATTTT. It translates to CASTSLATGFQPQHF.

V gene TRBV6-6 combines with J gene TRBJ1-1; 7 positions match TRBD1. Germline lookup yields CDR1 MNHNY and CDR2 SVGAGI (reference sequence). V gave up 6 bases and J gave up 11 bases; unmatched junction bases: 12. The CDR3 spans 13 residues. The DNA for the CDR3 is TGTGCCAGCAGCACATCAGGGGGGGGCCTGGCTTTCTTT. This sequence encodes CASSTSGGGLAFF.

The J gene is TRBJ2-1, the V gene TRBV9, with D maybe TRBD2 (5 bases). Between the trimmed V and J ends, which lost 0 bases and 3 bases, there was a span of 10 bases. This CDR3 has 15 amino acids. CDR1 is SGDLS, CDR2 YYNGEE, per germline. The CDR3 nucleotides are TGTGCCAGCAGCGTAGGAGCGGTACTCTACAATGAGCAGTTCTTC. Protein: CASSVGAVLYNEQFF.

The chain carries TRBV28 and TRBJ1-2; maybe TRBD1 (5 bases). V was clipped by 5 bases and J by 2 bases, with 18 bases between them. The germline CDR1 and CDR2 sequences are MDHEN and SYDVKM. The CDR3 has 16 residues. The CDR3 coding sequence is TGTGCCAGCAGTCCCCGGCTGGGGGTGGCCAACTATGGCTACACCTTC. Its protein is CASSPRLGVANYGYTF.

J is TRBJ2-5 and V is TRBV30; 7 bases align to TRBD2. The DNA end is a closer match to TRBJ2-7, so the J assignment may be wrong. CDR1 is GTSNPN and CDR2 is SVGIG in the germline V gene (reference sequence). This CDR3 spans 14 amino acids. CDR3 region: CAWSAHSGWREQYF. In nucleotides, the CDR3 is TGTGCCTGGAGTGCACATAGCGGGTGGCGCGAGCAGTACTTC.

The CDR3 DNA sequence: TGTGCCAGCAGCCGCGACAGGGGGCCTAGCACAGATACGCAGTATTTT. Its protein is CASSRDRGPSTDTQYF. The rearrangement uses TRBV11-2 and TRBJ2-3, with 10 bases identical to TRBD1. The V segment lost 5 bases and the J segment 0 bases; nucleotides outside the gene matches: 5. CDR1 is SGHAT and CDR2 is FQNNGV in the germline V gene. The CDR3 totals 16 residues.

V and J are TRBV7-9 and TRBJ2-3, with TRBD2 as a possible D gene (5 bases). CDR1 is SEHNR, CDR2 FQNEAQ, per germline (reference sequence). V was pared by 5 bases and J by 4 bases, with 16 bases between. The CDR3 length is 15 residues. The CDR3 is CASSPSWGVSDTQYF. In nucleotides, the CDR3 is TGTGCCAGCAGCCCCTCCTGGGGAGTTTCAGATACGCAGTATTTT.

CDR3 region: CASSAYRRDSSSGNTIYF. The CDR3 coding sequence is TGTGCCAGCAGCGCCTACCGGCGGGACTCAAGCTCTGGAAACACCATATATTTT. V usage is TRBV21-1 and J usage is TRBJ1-3. TRBV21-1 counts as a pseudogene. The CDR3 covers 18 residues.

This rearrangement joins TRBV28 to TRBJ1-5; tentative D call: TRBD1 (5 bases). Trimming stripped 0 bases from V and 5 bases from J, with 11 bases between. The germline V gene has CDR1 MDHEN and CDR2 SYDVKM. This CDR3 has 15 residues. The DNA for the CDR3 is TGTGCCAGCAGTTTATGGGGACTGCTCCATCAGCCCCAGCATTTT. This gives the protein CASSLWGLLHQPQHF.

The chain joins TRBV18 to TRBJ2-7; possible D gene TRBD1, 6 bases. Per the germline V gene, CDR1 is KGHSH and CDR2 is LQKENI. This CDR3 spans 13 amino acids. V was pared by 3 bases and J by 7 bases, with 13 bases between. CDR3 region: CASSPGAPGEQYF. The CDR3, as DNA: TGTGCCAGCTCACCGGGGGCCCCGGGGGAGCAGTACTTC. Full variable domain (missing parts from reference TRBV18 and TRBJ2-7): NAGVMQNPRHLVRRRGQEARLRCSPMKGHSHVYWYRQLPEEGLKFMVYLQKENIIDESGMPKERFSAEFPKEGPSILRIQQVVRGDSAAYFCASSPGAPGEQYFGPGTRLTVT.

The CDR3 DNA reads as TGCGCCAGCAGCCGATTAGGACAGGGGCAAGAGACCCAGTACTTC. Its protein is CASSRLGQGQETQYF. The chain employs TRBV4-1 and TRBJ2-5; 9 bases fit TRBD1. The CDR3 consists of 15 residues. Germline V lookup: CDR1 MGHRA, CDR2 YSYEKL. After removal of 4 bases from V and 2 bases from J, the junction contained 5 bases not matched to a gene.

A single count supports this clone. Here the CDR3 DNA reads TGCGCCAGCAGCCAATGGGACAGGGGGACTAGCGGGAGAAGGGAGACCCAGTACTTC. Encoded protein: CASSQWDRGTSGRRETQYF. V gene TRBV4-1 combines with J gene TRBJ2-5; TRBD2 agrees at 14 bases. Trimming cost V 2 bases and J 5 bases; bases outside gene matches: 13. The CDR3 is made up of 19 amino acids. Per the germline V gene, CDR1 is MGHRA and CDR2 is YSYEKL.

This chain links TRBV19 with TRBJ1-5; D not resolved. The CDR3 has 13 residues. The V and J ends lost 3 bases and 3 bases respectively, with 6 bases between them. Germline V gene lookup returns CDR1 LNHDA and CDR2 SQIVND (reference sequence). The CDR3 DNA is TGTGCCAGTAGTATCGGGTACAATCAGCCCCAGCATTTT. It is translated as CASSIGYNQPQHF.

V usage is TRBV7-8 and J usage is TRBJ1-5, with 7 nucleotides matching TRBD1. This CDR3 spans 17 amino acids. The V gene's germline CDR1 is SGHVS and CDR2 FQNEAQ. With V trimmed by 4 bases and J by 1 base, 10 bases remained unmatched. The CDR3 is CASSSSTGLGSNQPQHF. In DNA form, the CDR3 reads TGTGCCAGCAGCTCCTCGACAGGGCTGGGAAGCAATCAGCCCCAGCATTTT. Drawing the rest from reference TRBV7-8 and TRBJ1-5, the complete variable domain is GAGVSQSPRYKVAKRGQDVALRCDPISGHVSLFWYQQALGQGPEFLTYFQNEAQLDKSGLPSDRFFAERPEGSVSTLKIQRTQQEDSAVYLCASSSSTGLGSNQPQHFGDGTRLSIL.

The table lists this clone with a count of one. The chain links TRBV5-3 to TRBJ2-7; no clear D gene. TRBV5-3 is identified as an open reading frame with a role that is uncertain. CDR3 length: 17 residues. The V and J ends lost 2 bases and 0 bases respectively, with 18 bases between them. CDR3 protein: CARSLWAGRSLSYEQYF. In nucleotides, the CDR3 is TGTGCCAGAAGCTTATGGGCCGGCAGGTCCCTCTCCTACGAGCAGTACTTC.

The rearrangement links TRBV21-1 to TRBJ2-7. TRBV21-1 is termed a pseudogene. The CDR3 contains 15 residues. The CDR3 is CASSPHPASSYEQYF. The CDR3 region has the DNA TGTGCCAGCAGCCCTCATCCGGCCTCCTCCTACGAGCAGTACTTC.